The 18 T cell receptor beta chains in this list originate from one sample, sequenced in a study of blood T cell repertoires in COVID-19. The protocol was immunoSEQ multiplex PCR, while the TCRdb copy is restricted to in-frame clones and leaves out a portion. The table lists 200,000 to 300,000 clones, around 86% of them singletons. Specimen: peripheral blood. The receptors were sampled from a man older than 75 with acute or convalescent COVID-19.

This clone was counted once. This sequence joins TRBV15 and TRBJ1-5, with TRBD1 matching 8 bases. CDR1 LNHNV and CDR2 YYDKDF come from the germline V gene (reference sequence). With V trimmed by 9 bases and J by 3 bases, 16 bases remained unmatched. The CDR3 length is 17 residues. The DNA for the CDR3 is TGTGCCACAACGAACTACAGGGGGAGCTCCGTCAATCAGCCCCAGCATTTT. Translated: CATTNYRGSSVNQPQHF.

The CDR3 sequence is CSVERGNTEAFF. CDR3 DNA sequence: TGCAGCGTTGAGCGGGGGAACACTGAAGCTTTCTTT. The rearrangement joins TRBV29-1 to TRBJ1-1; D remains ambiguous. This CDR3 has 12 residues. V lost 3 bases and J lost 1, with 6 bases in between. Germline loops: CDR1 SQVTM, CDR2 ANQGSEA.

This rearrangement joins TRBV15 to TRBJ2-7; 10 bases line up with TRBD1. The CDR3 has 17 residues. Germline V gives CDR1 LNHNV, CDR2 YYDKDF (reference sequence). V lost 3 bases to trimming and J lost 4 bases; unmatched junction nucleotides: 12. The chain's CDR3 is CATSSGVASGQGYEQYF. Here the CDR3 DNA reads TGTGCCACCAGCAGCGGCGTCGCCTCGGGACAGGGGTACGAGCAGTACTTC.

The chain combines TRBV29-1 with TRBJ2-3, with TRBD1 identical over 10 bases. Trimming took 5 bases from V and 1 from J; bases not matched to a gene: 3. There are 14 residues in the CDR3. CDR1 is SQVTM and CDR2 is ANQGSEA in the germline V gene. The CDR3 sequence is CSVSGTGGTDTQYF. The CDR3 DNA reads TGCAGCGTTTCCGGGACAGGGGGCACAGATACGCAGTATTTT.

This clone was counted a few times. The chain couples TRBV2 to TRBJ1-5; 8 nucleotides align to TRBD1. The CDR3 sequence is 12 residues long. Germline-derived CDR1 and CDR2 are SNHLY and FYNNEI. The V segment lost 10 bases and the J segment 6 bases; nucleotides outside the gene matches: 5. CDR3 loop: CATGQGSQPQHF. DNA for the CDR3: TGTGCCACCGGACAGGGAAGTCAGCCCCAGCATTTT.

This clone came up a few times. V usage is TRBV28 and J usage is TRBJ1-3; D remains ambiguous. CDR3 length equals 12 residues. V lost 8 bases and J lost 0, with 5 bases in between. Per germline, CDR1 MDHEN and CDR2 SYDVKM. The CDR3 loop is CASYSSGNTIYF. The CDR3 DNA reads as TGTGCCAGCTACAGCTCTGGAAACACCATATATTTT.

This clone came up a few times. This chain uses TRBV2 with TRBJ2-7, with 10 bases lining up with TRBD2. J was trimmed by 5 bases and V by 6 bases; bases with no gene match: 7. Germline CDR1 and CDR2: SNHLY and FYNNEI. The CDR3 spans 14 residues. Here the CDR3 DNA reads TGTGCCAGCAGGACGAGCGGGAGGGCCCACGAGCAGTACTTC. Protein sequence: CASRTSGRAHEQYF.

This clone appeared once. The CDR3 nucleotides read TGTGCCAGCGGAGGGGTTTCCTACGAGCAGTACTTC. This translates into CASGGVSYEQYF. The gene calls are TRBV6-5 and TRBJ2-7, with D perhaps TRBD2 (6 bases). Germline V gene data show CDR1 as MNHEY and CDR2 as SVGAGI. The CDR3 sequence is 12 residues long. V lost 8 bases and J 1 base, leaving 9 bases between the germline ends.

V and J are TRBV5-5 and TRBJ1-5; D is unresolved. This CDR3 contains 14 residues. The germline V gene encodes CDR1 SGHKS and CDR2 YYEKEE (reference sequence). V was trimmed by 1 base and J by 3 bases, leaving 8 bases between them. The CDR3 DNA reads TGTGCCAGCAGCTTGTGGCAGGACAATCAGCCCCAGCATTTT. Its protein product is CASSLWQDNQPQHF.

V is TRBV19 and J is TRBJ2-2, with 7 bases that match TRBD1. Germline values: CDR1 LNHDA, CDR2 SQIVND (reference sequence). V dropped 6 bases and J dropped 5; count of bases not matched to a gene: 9. The CDR3 is 15 amino acids. The CDR3, as DNA: TGTGCCAGTAGCCCCGACAGGGTTCGGACCGGGGAGCTGTTTTTT. Translated, it gives CASSPDRVRTGELFF. The complete variable domain, with remaining parts taken from reference TRBV19 and TRBJ2-2, reads DGGITQSPKYLFRKEGQNVTLSCEQNLNHDAMYWYRQDPGQGLRLIYYSQIVNDFQKGDIAEGYSVSREKKESFPLTVTSAQKNPTAFYLCASSPDRVRTGELFFGEGSRLTVL.

This clone was observed a handful of times. This rearrangement joins TRBV6-5 to TRBJ1-1, with 12 bases matching TRBD1. CDR1 is MNHEY and CDR2 is SVGAGI in the germline V gene. This CDR3 is 15 amino acids long. The V and J ends lost 6 bases and 4 bases, in that order; junction bases with no gene match: 6. The CDR3 coding sequence is TGTGCCAGCAGACCGGGACAGGGGGCGGCCACTGAAGCTTTCTTT. Its translation: CASRPGQGAATEAFF.

This clone was seen once. The V and J genes are TRBV18 and TRBJ1-1; D unresolved. Germline CDR1 and CDR2: KGHSH and LQKENI. The CDR3 length is 15 residues. With 2 bases removed from V and 2 bases from J, the gap between germline ends came to 12 bases. Here the CDR3 reads CASSPIWPLNTEAFF. The CDR3 nucleotides read TGTGCCAGCTCACCAATATGGCCCCTTAACACTGAAGCTTTCTTT. Together with reference TRBV18 and TRBJ1-1, the CDR3 gives the full variable domain: NAGVMQNPRHLVRRRGQEARLRCSPMKGHSHVYWYRQLPEEGLKFMVYLQKENIIDESGMPKERFSAEFPKEGPSILRIQQVVRGDSAAYFCASSPIWPLNTEAFFGQGTRLTVV.

V and J are TRBV7-2 and TRBJ1-2; 9 positions match TRBD1. V lost 5 bases to trimming and J lost 0 bases; unmatched junction nucleotides: 7. The germline V gene has CDR1 SGHTA and CDR2 FQGNSA. This CDR3 comprises 16 residues. For the CDR3, the DNA is TGTGCCAGCAGCCGGGACAGGGCCGGGGCTAACTATGGCTACACCTTC. As protein: CASSRDRAGANYGYTF.

J is TRBJ2-2 and V is TRBV9; 9 bases are a match to TRBD1. Losses at the gene ends were 0 bases for V and 6 bases for J; bases not matched to a gene: 6. The germline V gene has CDR1 SGDLS and CDR2 YYNGEE. CDR3 size: 16 residues. The CDR3 coding sequence is TGTGCCAGCAGCGTAGCTACCGGACAGGGGTCCGGGGAGCTGTTTTTT. Translated: CASSVATGQGSGELFF.

This chain connects TRBV24-1 to TRBJ1-3, with 7 nucleotides matching TRBD1. CDR3 length equals 17 residues. CDR1 is KGHDR and CDR2 is SFDVKD in the germline V gene. The V and J ends lost 1 base and 8 bases, in that order; junction bases with no gene match: 13. CDR3 amino acids: CATSDFRGNSGVYTIYF. CDR3 coding DNA: TGTGCCACCAGTGATTTCAGGGGGAACTCAGGCGTATACACCATATATTTT.

The chain recombines TRBV3-1 (or the pseudogene TRBV3-2) with TRBJ1-6; D possibly corresponds to TRBD1 (6 bases). Germline V gene data show CDR1 as LGHDT and CDR2 as YNNKEL (reference sequence). Between the trimmed V and J ends, which lost 4 bases and 9 bases, there was a span of 16 bases. This CDR3 has 15 amino acids. The CDR3 DNA is TGTGCCAGCAGCCCCACAGGGTATACTGGTTCACCCCTCCACTTT. This codes for CASSPTGYTGSPLHF.

The CDR3 here is CASSGTGSSGNTIYF. The CDR3 nucleotides read TGCGCCAGCAGCGGTACAGGGAGCTCTGGAAACACCATATATTTT. This chain uses TRBV5-1 with TRBJ1-3; the D gene is possibly TRBD1 (6 bases). The CDR3 runs 15 residues. Looked up from germline, CDR1 is SGHRS and CDR2 is YFSETQ. V was shortened by 4 bases and J by 0 bases, with 11 bases between the two germline ends.

CDR3 nucleotides: TGTGCCAGCAGTGAGGCCACTACGTACCAAGAGACCCAGTACTTC. This translates into CASSEATTYQETQYF. This chain uses TRBV25-1 with TRBJ2-5; D remains unclear. This CDR3 has 15 residues. Germline CDR1 and CDR2: MGHDK and SYGVNS. V was shortened by 3 bases and J by 0 bases, with 11 bases between the two germline ends.